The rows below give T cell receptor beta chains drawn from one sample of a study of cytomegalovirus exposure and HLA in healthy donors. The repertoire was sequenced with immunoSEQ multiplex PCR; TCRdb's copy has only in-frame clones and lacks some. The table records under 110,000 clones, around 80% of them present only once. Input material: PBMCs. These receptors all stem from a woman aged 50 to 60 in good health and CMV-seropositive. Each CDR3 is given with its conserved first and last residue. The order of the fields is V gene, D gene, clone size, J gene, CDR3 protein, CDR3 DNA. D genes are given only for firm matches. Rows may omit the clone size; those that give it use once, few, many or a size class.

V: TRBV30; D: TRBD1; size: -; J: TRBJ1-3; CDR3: CAWSKGGGGNTIYF; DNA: TGTGCCTGGAGTAAAGGGGGCGGTGGAAACACCATATATTTT
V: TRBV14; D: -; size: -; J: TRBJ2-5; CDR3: CASSHGQLRRTQYF; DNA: TGTGCCAGCAGCCATGGACAGTTGAGGCGGACCCAGTACTTC
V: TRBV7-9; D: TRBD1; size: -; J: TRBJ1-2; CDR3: CASSATGGIWNGYTF; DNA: TGTGCCAGCAGCGCGACAGGGGGCATATGGAATGGCTACACCTTC
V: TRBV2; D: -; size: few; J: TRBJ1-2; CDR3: CASRGTNSFNYGYTF; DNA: TGTGCCAGCAGGGGGACAAATTCGTTTAACTATGGCTACACCTTC
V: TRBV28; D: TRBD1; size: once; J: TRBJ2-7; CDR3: CASSPPDRARSYEQYF; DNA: TGTGCCAGCAGTCCTCCGGACAGGGCGCGGAGCTACGAGCAGTACTTC
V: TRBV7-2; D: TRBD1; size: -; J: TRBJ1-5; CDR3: CASSFGTASNQPQHF; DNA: TGTGCCAGCAGCTTCGGGACAGCTAGCAATCAGCCCCAGCATTTT
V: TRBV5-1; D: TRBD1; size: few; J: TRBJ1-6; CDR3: CASSIDRGNSPLHF; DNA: TGCGCCAGCAGCATTGACAGGGGAAATTCACCCCTCCACTTT
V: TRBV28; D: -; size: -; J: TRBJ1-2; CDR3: CASKDSSNYGYTF; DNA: TGTGCCAGCAAGGACAGTAGTAATTATGGCTACACCTTC
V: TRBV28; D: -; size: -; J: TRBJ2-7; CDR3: CASSLMGRYEQYF; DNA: TGTGCCAGCAGTTTAATGGGCCGGTACGAGCAGTACTTC
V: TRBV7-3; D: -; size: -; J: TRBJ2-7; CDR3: CASSPTGSSSEQYF; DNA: TGTGCCAGCAGCCCAACAGGGTCTAGCAGCGAGCAGTACTTC
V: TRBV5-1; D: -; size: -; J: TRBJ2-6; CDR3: CASSLDPGAGANVLTF; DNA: TGCGCCAGCAGCTTGGATCCGGGGGCTGGGGCCAACGTCCTGACTTTC